The T cell receptor (beta chain) under discussion was sequenced for a study of a mutant IDH1 vaccine in newly diagnosed glioma. The data were produced by immunoSEQ multiplex PCR, yet TCRdb's version contains in-frame clones alone and is incomplete. Among over 30,000 clones listed, 80% were seen once. The trim removed 1 base at V and 2 bases at J, leaving 5 bases unmatched. The CDR3 is 15 residues long. Germline assignment: CDR1 SGHAT and CDR2 FQNNGV. Time point reported: baseline, week 1 (first vaccination visit). Documented treatment: pre-vaccination baseline after standard-of-care therapy. Material: peripheral blood mononuclear cells (PBMCs), obtained from a glioma patient treated with radiotherapy, temozolomide or both. The sequence was obtained from a man in his fifties with glioma. Some clones in this sample may be carry-over from other donors' samples. V gene TRBV11-2 combines with J gene TRBJ2-7, with TRBD2 matching over 7 bases. CDR3 protein: CASSLGRGVTYEQYF. Here the CDR3 DNA reads TGTGCCAGCAGCTTAGGCCGGGGGGTCACCTACGAGCAGTACTTC.